These T cell receptor beta chains were read from a single sample in a study of blood T cell repertoires in COVID-19. Clones were sequenced by immunoSEQ multiplex PCR, and TCRdb holds only the in-frame ones, with some missing. Of 200,000 to 250,000 clones detected, around 83% appear once; the ten largest clones hold about 8%. The source material was peripheral blood. These receptors came from a woman between 45 and 65 years old with acute or convalescent COVID-19. Both conserved end residues are part of each CDR3. Each record gives: D gene, J gene, V gene, clone size, CDR3 protein, CDR3 DNA. The D gene is left open where the match is weak. Not all rows give a size; the values are once, few, many and, for expanded clones, a class.

D: .
J: TRBJ1-2
V: TRBV4-3
size: once
CDR3: CASSHGRDSYGYTF
DNA: TGCGCCAGCAGCCACGGGCGAGACAGCTATGGCTACACCTTC

D: .
J: TRBJ2-3
V: TRBV2
size: .
CDR3: CASTGTATGVTDTQYF
DNA: TGTGCCAGCACCGGGACAGCGACGGGGGTGACAGATACGCAGTATTTT

D: .
J: TRBJ1-1
V: TRBV28
size: .
CDR3: CASSFRRSTEAFF
DNA: TGTGCCAGCAGTTTTCGTAGATCCACTGAAGCTTTCTTT

D: TRBD1
J: TRBJ1-2
V: TRBV5-1
size: .
CDR3: CASSWGQNNGYTF
DNA: TGCGCCAGCAGCTGGGGACAGAACAATGGCTACACCTTC

D: TRBD2
J: TRBJ2-1
V: TRBV6-5
size: .
CDR3: CASAGTSGNNEQFF
DNA: TGTGCCAGCGCCGGGACTAGCGGGAACAATGAGCAGTTCTTC

D: TRBD1
J: TRBJ1-4
V: TRBV3-1/TRBV3-2
size: .
CDR3: CASSYRKGTGVEKLFF
DNA: TGTGCCAGCAGCTATAGAAAAGGGACAGGGGTTGAAAAACTGTTTTTT

D: .
J: TRBJ1-2
V: TRBV6-2/TRBV6-3
size: .
CDR3: CASSYVRGNYGYTF
DNA: TGTGCCAGCAGTTACGTCAGGGGTAACTATGGCTACACCTTC

D: .
J: TRBJ2-7
V: TRBV21-1
size: .
CDR3: CASSKSRDRDEQYF
DNA: TGTGCCAGCAGCAAGTCCCGGGACAGGGACGAGCAGTACTTC

D: TRBD1
J: TRBJ2-5
V: TRBV5-4
size: .
CDR3: CASSWRDRGSETQYF
DNA: TGTGCCAGCAGCTGGAGGGACAGGGGTTCGGAGACCCAGTACTTC

D: TRBD1
J: TRBJ2-5
V: TRBV6-5
size: .
CDR3: CASSPIGQGETQYF
DNA: TGTGCCAGCAGTCCCATTGGACAGGGGGAGACCCAGTACTTC

D: .
J: TRBJ2-5
V: TRBV7-2
size: .
CDR3: CASSLESGTQYF
DNA: TGTGCCAGCAGCTTAGAGTCGGGGACCCAGTACTTC

D: .
J: TRBJ2-1
V: TRBV20-1
size: .
CDR3: CSASLAPTYNEQFF
DNA: TGCAGTGCTAGTCTCGCGCCAACCTACAATGAGCAGTTCTTC

D: .
J: TRBJ2-1
V: TRBV28
size: .
CDR3: CASSFTGFSYNEQFF
DNA: TGTGCCAGCAGTTTCACAGGGTTTTCATACAATGAGCAGTTCTTC

D: TRBD1
J: TRBJ1-2
V: TRBV24-1
size: .
CDR3: CATSGPPGQGDGYTF
DNA: TGTGCCACCAGTGGACCTCCGGGACAGGGGGATGGCTACACCTTC

D: .
J: TRBJ1-2
V: TRBV27
size: few
CDR3: CASRLTATNYGYTF
DNA: TGTGCCAGCAGGCTGACAGCGACTAACTATGGCTACACCTTC

D: TRBD2
J: TRBJ2-3
V: TRBV6-4
size: .
CDR3: CASSALAGSTDTQYF
DNA: TGTGCCAGCAGTGCCTTAGCGGGGAGTACGGATACGCAGTATTTT

D: .
J: TRBJ1-5
V: TRBV6-6
size: few
CDR3: CASRDPGGDQPQHF
DNA: TGTGCCAGCAGAGACCCCGGAGGCGACCAGCCCCAGCATTTT

D: .
J: TRBJ1-5
V: TRBV19
size: .
CDR3: CASSIFRGTKSNQPQHF
DNA: TGTGCCAGTAGTATATTTCGGGGAACAAAAAGCAATCAGCCCCAGCATTTT

D: TRBD1
J: TRBJ1-4
V: TRBV11-1
size: once
CDR3: CASSVTGTALNEKLFF
DNA: TGTGCCAGCAGCGTTACCGGGACAGCTCTTAATGAAAAACTGTTTTTT

D: .
J: TRBJ1-4
V: TRBV15
size: once
CDR3: CATSPRSLSTNEKLFF
DNA: TGTGCCACCAGCCCCCGTAGTTTGTCTACTAATGAAAAACTGTTTTTT

D: .
J: TRBJ1-1
V: TRBV6-5
size: .
CDR3: CASRITGSTEAFF
DNA: TGTGCCAGCAGAATTACAGGGAGCACTGAAGCTTTCTTT

D: .
J: TRBJ1-2
V: TRBV6-1
size: .
CDR3: CASSESLGYTF
DNA: TGTGCCAGCAGTGAATCGTTAGGCTACACCTTC

D: .
J: TRBJ2-5
V: TRBV6-1
size: .
CDR3: CASSVLGEDWGETQYF
DNA: TGTGCCAGCAGTGTCCTTGGGGAGGACTGGGGAGAGACCCAGTACTTC

D: TRBD1
J: TRBJ1-5
V: TRBV6-5
size: .
CDR3: CSTQPGTGSNQPQHF
DNA: TGTTCAACCCAACCCGGGACAGGCTCCAATCAGCCCCAGCATTTT

D: TRBD2
J: TRBJ2-1
V: TRBV5-4
size: once
CDR3: CASSLGGTSGAYNEQFF
DNA: TGTGCCAGCAGCTTGGGGGGGACTAGCGGGGCATACAATGAGCAGTTCTTC

D: TRBD1
J: TRBJ1-1
V: TRBV20-1
size: .
CDR3: CSASRRQGVMTEAFF
DNA: TGCAGTGCTAGTAGGCGACAGGGGGTTATGACTGAAGCTTTCTTT